These 6 T cell receptor beta chains were sequenced from one sample in a study of CD8+ T cells in alopecia areata. TCR sequencing used cDNA made by reverse transcription of extracted RNA. This table comes from immunoSEQ multiplex PCR, and its TCRdb copy is limited to in-frame clones, with some not included. This table holds about 92,000 clones, about 44% found once. Treatment indicated: oral pan-JAK inhibitor, 5-10 mg twice daily. The sequences come from CD8+ T cells sorted from blood, collected at week 24, from a patient treated with tofacitinib. These receptors all stem from a human donor with alopecia areata.

This clone was seen only a few times. The chain joins TRBV29-1 to TRBJ2-7; D may be TRBD1 or TRBD2 (6 bases each). The length of the CDR3 is 13 residues. Germline values: CDR1 SQVTM, CDR2 ANQGSEA. The germline V and J ends were trimmed by 7 bases and 3 bases, with 16 bases remaining between them. The chain's CDR3 is CSAGGGSSYEQYF. The DNA of the CDR3 is TGCAGCGCCGGAGGGGGATCGAGCTACGAGCAGTACTTC.

This clone was seen a few times. The chain recombines TRBV7-9 with TRBJ2-1; the D is unclear. Germline assignment: CDR1 SEHNR and CDR2 FQNEAQ (reference sequence). Trimming removed 1 base from V and 8 bases from J, with 15 bases in between. The length of the CDR3 is 15 residues. In DNA, the CDR3 is TGTGCCAGCAGCTTAGATGATACTCAGGTGGATGAGCAGTTCTTC. The encoded protein is CASSLDDTQVDEQFF.

This clone was seen only a few times. This chain joins TRBV7-8 and TRBJ2-1; 12 bases agree with TRBD2. The CDR3 spans 17 residues. Trimming took 5 bases from V and 9 from J; bases not matched to a gene: 14. The V gene's germline CDR1 is SGHVS and CDR2 FQNEAQ. Here the CDR3 DNA reads TGTGCCAGCAGCCATGAGGGGGCTAGCGGGAGGGCTGGTGAGCAGTTCTTC. This sequence encodes CASSHEGASGRAGEQFF.

There are a few counts of this clone. This chain connects TRBV18 to TRBJ2-7; 7 bases line up with TRBD2. This CDR3 spans 16 amino acids. Germline-derived CDR1 and CDR2 are KGHSH and LQKENI. Losses at the gene ends were 8 bases for V and 3 bases for J; bases not matched to a gene: 16. Written as DNA, the CDR3 is TGTGCCAGCCCCCGGGTGGCGGGAGTAAAGAGCTACGAGCAGTACTTC. Its protein product is CASPRVAGVKSYEQYF.

The rearrangement uses TRBV30 and TRBJ2-7; D tentatively fits TRBD1 or TRBD2 (6 bases each). The V gene lost 1 base and the J gene lost 1 base, with 17 bases spanning the gap. CDR1 and CDR2 (germline): GTSNPN, SVGIG (reference sequence). This CDR3 has 16 residues. CDR3 region: CAWSARRGAISYEQYF. CDR3 DNA sequence: TGTGCCTGGAGTGCAAGGAGGGGGGCAATTTCCTACGAGCAGTACTTC.

The chain joins TRBV6-1 to TRBJ2-7; 14 bases are a match to TRBD2. The CDR3 is 15 amino acids. The V gene's germline CDR1 is MNHNS and CDR2 SASEGT. V gave up 6 bases and J gave up 4 bases; unmatched junction bases: 5. CDR3 coding DNA: TGTGCCAGCAGGGGGGGACTAGCGGGAGCTTACGAGCAGTACTTC. This encodes CASRGGLAGAYEQYF.